This T cell receptor beta chain was identified during a study of shared clonotypes between healthy human individuals. Study outcomes and limitations: Relative to memory subsets, naive subsets generally showed larger estimated richness. Since donors were few, the genetic and exposure-history diversity represented was limited.

Germline values: CDR1 MDHEN, CDR2 SYDVKM. The CDR3 consists of 17 residues. V lost 5 bases to trimming and J lost 7 bases; unmatched junction nucleotides: 14. Genomic DNA belonging to each subset was distributed in equal measure over several immunoSEQ plates. As processed by the authors: Junction-only immunoSEQ data arrived without quality scores, meaning filtering differed. Here immunoSEQ multiplex PCR was the method, and the copy in TCRdb shows in-frame clones only, minus some. The V and J calls and clone size come from that table; D and trimming were worked out from the DNA. The sample consists of 180,000 or so clones, over 80% of them appearing once. A word on this clone: Its target is unknown.

The sequenced sample consisted of naive CD4+ T cells sorted from blood. Sample subset: CD45RA+ positively selected. The sequence was collected from a woman aged 25 to 39 in good health. The chain joins TRBV28 to TRBJ2-7, with 13 bases aligning to TRBD2. The CDR3 region is CASSAPRLLAGGEEQYF. CDR3 coding DNA: TGTGCCAGCAGTGCGCCCCGTTTACTAGCGGGAGGGGAAGAGCAGTACTTC.